The following is a T cell receptor (beta chain) sequence with its context. Its matching antigen is unknown. A read error is possible here, since a much larger clone lies one base away. This specimen belongs to a study of Graves' ophthalmopathy and Graves' hyperthyroidism. Study findings and constraints: Cross-validated, the 13-signature model showed 87.88%/81.08% sensitivity/specificity, and 80%/75% in the test set. Blood was where most expanded thyroid clonotypes above 0.001 frequency also turned up.

People with hyperthyroidism were aged 18 to 65 and newly diagnosed, under 2 months' duration. Out of around 9.4 ml of fresh peripheral blood, PBMCs were obtained. CDR3 size: 14 residues. Germline values: CDR1 MDHEN, CDR2 SYDVKM. Amplified TCR beta CDR3 regions were obtained using RNA transcripts as template. RT-PCR with HTBI primers came first, then second-round multiplex PCR. TCRdb ran MiXCR on the multiplex PCR reads and lists one entry per CDR3 protein. The sample carries hundreds of thousands of distinct CDR3 sequences, 20% to 25% recorded once. The TCR originated in a woman aged 18-35 years with stable Graves' hyperthyroidism. The gene calls are TRBV28 and TRBJ2-5; 7 bases fit TRBD2. Sequenced material: peripheral blood. The CDR3 DNA reads as TGTGTCAGCAGTAAAGGACTAGTTCAAGAGACCCAGTACTTC. Translation gives CVSSKGLVQETQYF.